These 27 T cell receptor beta chains were sequenced from one sample in a study of Ad26.COV2.S vaccination and SARS-CoV-2 variants. Treatment described: 19 received Ad26.COV2.S at low or high dose, single or two shots; about 5 received placebo; per-sample allocation not given. Collection of samples fell on day 63 after the first vaccine or placebo injection. TCRdb's copy holds only in-frame clones and misses some; the assay was immunoSEQ multiplex PCR. The repertoire includes 200,000 to 300,000 clones, over 75% of them detected once, and about 11% sits in the top ten. The sequences come from peripheral blood, collected in a trial of Ad26.COV2.S vaccine versus placebo. These receptors originate from a person between 18 and 59 years old who received the Ad26.COV2.S COVID-19 vaccine or a placebo.

V usage is TRBV29-1 and J usage is TRBJ2-3; the D gene could be TRBD1 or TRBD2 (6 bases each). CDR1 is SQVTM and CDR2 is ANQGSEA in the germline V gene. With 8 bases removed from V and 10 bases from J, the gap between germline ends came to 25 bases. This CDR3 is 14 amino acids long. In DNA form, the CDR3 reads TGCAGCTTCCAGGGAGGTCCGGGGGCCCTTGCGCAGTATTTT. Encoded protein: CSFQGGPGALAQYF.

The sample holds one count of this clone. The chain carries TRBV12-5 and TRBJ2-5; the D is unclear. The germline CDR1 and CDR2 sequences are LGHNT and FRNRAP. V dropped 3 bases and J dropped 4 bases, with 12 bases sitting between them. This CDR3 has 14 amino acids. DNA of the CDR3: TGTGCTAGTGGTTTTACCCCCCCAGGAGAGACCCAGTACTTC. Translating it yields CASGFTPPGETQYF.

CDR3 DNA sequence: TGTGCCAGCAGCTTAGCCAGGGCAAATGAGCAGTTCTTC. As protein: CASSLARANEQFF. The rearrangement uses TRBV7-8 and TRBJ2-1, with D possibly TRBD1 on 5 matching bases. Germline CDR1 and CDR2: SGHVS and FQNEAQ. There are 13 residues in the CDR3. Between the trimmed V and J ends, which lost 0 bases and 7 bases, there was a span of 7 bases.

The chain has TRBV7-9 and TRBJ1-5; no firm D call. The CDR3 sequence is 14 residues long. Trimming pared 5 bases from V and 0 bases from J, leaving 8 bases between. The germline gives CDR1 SEHNR, CDR2 FQNEAQ (reference sequence). The CDR3: CASSHDYSNQPQHF. The CDR3 DNA follows: TGTGCCAGCAGCCACGATTATAGCAATCAGCCCCAGCATTTT.

This sequence joins TRBV2 and TRBJ1-5; TRBD1 is a possible D gene (6 bases). V lost 10 bases, J lost 8 bases, and 24 bases lay in between. This CDR3 is built from 15 residues. Germline CDR1 SNHLY, CDR2 FYNNEI. The CDR3 loop is CATRQWGQGLEPQHF. CDR3 nucleotide sequence: TGTGCCACCAGACAATGGGGCCAGGGGCTCGAGCCCCAGCATTTT.

This chain uses TRBV4-1 with TRBJ1-2; D is ambiguous. CDR3 length equals 15 residues. Germline V gene sequence: CDR1 MGHRA, CDR2 YSYEKL. Trimming removed 3 bases from V and 0 bases from J, with 11 bases in between. The CDR3 bases are TGCGCCAGCAGCCACCCCCCCGCAGCTAACTATGGCTACACCTTC. Its protein product is CASSHPPAANYGYTF.

V and J are TRBV7-8 and TRBJ1-2; 7 bases are shared with TRBD1. V gave up 5 bases and J gave up 4 bases; unmatched junction bases: 7. The germline gives CDR1 SGHVS, CDR2 FQNEAQ. The CDR3 loop spans 14 amino acids. CDR3 sequence (DNA): TGTGCCAGCAGCCCCACGGACAGGCGCTATGGCTACACCTTC. Translated, it gives CASSPTDRRYGYTF.

The chain employs TRBV14 and TRBJ2-7, with a tentative D call TRBD2 (5 bases). CDR1 and CDR2 from the germline V gene are SGHDN and FVKESK. The length of the CDR3 is 15 residues. V was cut by 4 bases and J by 6 bases, with 19 bases left in between. CDR3 amino acids: CASSRSILGFSEQYF. CDR3 DNA sequence: TGTGCCAGCAGCCGCAGTATACTAGGGTTCAGCGAGCAGTACTTC.

In nucleotides, the CDR3 is TGTGCCAGCAGTTTACCGGGGGGTCAGCCCCAGCATTTT. Translation gives CASSLPGGQPQHF. The gene calls are TRBV28 and TRBJ1-5; TRBD1 is a possible D gene (5 bases). Trimming removed 2 bases at V and 6 bases at J, with 8 bases between. The CDR3 runs to 13 residues. The germline V gene encodes CDR1 MDHEN and CDR2 SYDVKM.

This clone came up once. This chain connects TRBV5-6 to TRBJ2-3; TRBD1 might be the D (5 bases). The CDR3 consists of 16 residues. V lost 1 base to trimming and J lost 2 bases, with 14 bases between them. Germline V gene sequence: CDR1 SGHDT, CDR2 YYEEEE. Written as DNA, the CDR3 is TGTGCCAGCAGCTTGCCAGGGAATAAAGACACAGATACGCAGTATTTT. Amino acids: CASSLPGNKDTDTQYF.

The CDR3 coding sequence is TGTGCCAGCAGTTACCAGAGGGGGAAGCAGTTCTTC. Its protein product is CASSYQRGKQFF. The chain carries TRBV6-2 or TRBV6-3 and TRBJ2-1; a possible D gene is TRBD1 (6 bases). The CDR3 totals 12 residues. CDR1 and CDR2 (germline): MNHEY, SVGEGT. Trimming pared 2 bases from V and 11 bases from J, leaving 10 bases between.

The V call is TRBV28, the J call TRBJ1-5; TRBD1 is a possible D gene (5 bases). This CDR3 contains 18 residues. V shed 4 bases and J shed 0 bases, with 19 bases lying between them. Germline loops: CDR1 MDHEN, CDR2 SYDVKM. The CDR3 DNA sequence: TGTGCCAGCAGTTCAAGCGGACGGTGGGGCTATAGCAATCAGCCCCAGCATTTT. This encodes CASSSSGRWGYSNQPQHF.

V is TRBV27 and J is TRBJ2-7; possibly TRBD1 or TRBD2 for D (5 bases each). CDR3 size: 14 residues. The germline gives CDR1 MNHEY, CDR2 SMNVEV (reference sequence). Trimming pared 5 bases from V and 7 bases from J, leaving 18 bases between. The CDR3: CASSLGLGAREQYF. CDR3 nucleotide sequence: TGTGCCAGCAGTCTCGGCCTCGGGGCGAGAGAGCAGTACTTC.

The chain uses TRBV5-8 and TRBJ2-7; D remains ambiguous. V was cut by 2 bases and J by 1 base, with 13 bases left in between. This CDR3 is built from 15 residues. CDR1 SGHTS and CDR2 YDEGEE come from the germline V gene. The CDR3 sequence is CASSLGPIGSYEQYF. CDR3 bases: TGTGCCAGCAGCTTAGGACCTATTGGGTCCTACGAGCAGTACTTC.

The rearrangement links TRBV3-1 (or the pseudogene TRBV3-2) to TRBJ2-5, with D possibly being TRBD1 (7 bases). Germline V gives CDR1 LGHDT, CDR2 YNNKEL (reference sequence). CDR3 length equals 16 residues. The V end was cut by 1 base, the J end by 4 bases, with 16 bases between. The DNA of the CDR3 is TGTGCCAGCAGCCAAGGACGGAGGGGGCTGAGAGAGACCCAGTACTTC. This translates into CASSQGRRGLRETQYF.

This clone was observed a single time. This chain links TRBV30 with TRBJ1-2; tentative D call: TRBD1 (6 bases). V lost 4 bases, J lost 5 bases, and 11 bases lay in between. The germline gives CDR1 GTSNPN, CDR2 SVGIG (reference sequence). This CDR3 region has 12 residues. CDR3 protein: CAWKAQGYGYTF. CDR3 nucleotides: TGTGCCTGGAAAGCCCAGGGGTATGGCTACACCTTC.

CDR3 nucleotides: TGTGCCAGCAGCGTACGCTCCGGGACTAGCAATGAGCAGTTCTTC. It translates to CASSVRSGTSNEQFF. J is TRBJ2-1 and V is TRBV11-2, with 8 positions matching TRBD2. Unmatched junction bases numbered 9, after V lost 5 bases and J lost 6 bases. Germline CDR1 SGHAT, CDR2 FQNNGV. CDR3 length: 15 amino acids.

V usage is TRBV11-1 and J usage is TRBJ2-7; 9 bases are shared with TRBD2. The germline CDR1 and CDR2 sequences are SGHAT and FQDESV (reference sequence). The CDR3 has 15 amino acids. Losses at the gene ends were 6 bases for V and 1 base for J; bases not matched to a gene: 7. CDR3: CASSTAGGGSYEQYF. The CDR3 nucleotides read TGTGCCAGCAGTACAGCGGGGGGAGGATCCTACGAGCAGTACTTC.

J is TRBJ1-1 and V is TRBV27; D call uncertain. V lost 8 bases to trimming and J lost 1 base, with 17 bases between them. Germline V lookup: CDR1 MNHEY, CDR2 SMNVEV (reference sequence). The CDR3 sequence is 15 residues long. For the CDR3, the DNA is TGTGCCAGCCTGATACTGGACGGACCGAACACTGAAGCTTTCTTT. Its protein is CASLILDGPNTEAFF.

The chain carries TRBV7-6 and TRBJ2-7; D is unclear. This CDR3 has 14 amino acids. The V and J ends lost 1 base and 2 bases respectively, with 9 bases between them. Per germline, CDR1 SGHVS and CDR2 FNYEAQ. The CDR3 region has the DNA TGTGCCAGCAGCTTAGGCGGCCTAACCTACGAGCAGTACTTC. Translating gives CASSLGGLTYEQYF.

This clone was counted once. The rearrangement links TRBV28 to TRBJ1-2; 7 bases align to TRBD1. This CDR3 region has 15 residues. CDR1 is MDHEN and CDR2 is SYDVKM in the germline V gene. With 3 bases clipped from V and 0 bases from J, the junction kept 4 bases outside the gene matches. Here the CDR3 reads CASSFQGGANYGYTF. CDR3 nucleotides: TGTGCCAGCAGTTTTCAGGGGGGAGCTAACTATGGCTACACCTTC.

DNA for the CDR3: TGTGCCAGCAGCTCAGCGGGAGGTATCTACGAGCAGTACTTC. It encodes CASSSAGGIYEQYF. The chain links TRBV7-2 to TRBJ2-7; 9 nucleotides line up with TRBD2. Trimming took 4 bases from V and 3 from J; bases not matched to a gene: 4. CDR1 is SGHTA, CDR2 FQGNSA, per germline. This CDR3 comprises 14 residues.

This clone was seen more than once but under ten times. The rearrangement joins TRBV5-8 to TRBJ1-6; D perhaps matches TRBD1 (5 bases). Germline CDR1 is SGHTS and CDR2 is YDEGEE. This CDR3 region has 14 residues. V was trimmed by 0 bases and J by 10 bases, leaving 11 bases between them. The CDR3, as DNA: TGTGCCAGCAGCTTGGGTGGGGCTAAATCACCCCTCCACTTT. As protein: CASSLGGAKSPLHF.

The chain links TRBV6-5 to TRBJ2-5; 7 bases agree with TRBD2. The CDR3 length is 14 residues. Trimming at V came to 5 bases and at J to 5 bases, leaving 8 bases not matched to a gene. Germline CDR1 is MNHEY and CDR2 is SVGAGI. Here the CDR3 reads CASSPGLNGETQYF. In DNA form, the CDR3 reads TGTGCCAGCAGTCCGGGACTAAATGGCGAGACCCAGTACTTC.

This clone was seen a handful of times. The V call is TRBV19, the J call TRBJ1-5, with D tentatively TRBD1 (5 bases). The CDR3 runs to 14 residues. Germline loops: CDR1 LNHDA, CDR2 SQIVND (reference sequence). V shed 3 bases and J shed 4 bases, with 10 bases lying between them. Here the CDR3 DNA reads TGTGCCAGTAGTATCGACAGAGGTAATCAGCCCCAGCATTTT. This codes for CASSIDRGNQPQHF.

V and J are TRBV18 and TRBJ1-3; the match to TRBD1 covers 10 bases. Germline values: CDR1 KGHSH, CDR2 LQKENI. The V gene end was trimmed by 3 bases and the J gene end by 4 bases; junction bases not matched to a gene: 6. This CDR3 is 16 amino acids long. The CDR3 loop reads CASSPLGQGIGNTIYF. The CDR3 DNA reads TGTGCCAGCTCACCTCTGGGACAGGGGATCGGAAACACCATATATTTT.

This clone has a handful of counts. The chain joins TRBV29-1 to TRBJ1-4; D is ambiguous. Trimming cost V 8 bases and J 3 bases, with 13 bases left between them. Germline lookup yields CDR1 SQVTM and CDR2 ANQGSEA. The CDR3 contains 13 residues. The CDR3 protein is CSPPGWANEKLFF. The DNA for the CDR3 is TGCAGCCCCCCGGGGTGGGCTAATGAAAAACTGTTTTTT.